Listed here are 4 T cell receptor beta chains from one sample, sequenced in a study of T cell responses to AZD1222 COVID-19 vaccine. The data were produced by immunoSEQ multiplex PCR, yet TCRdb's version contains in-frame clones alone and is incomplete. The top ten clones hold 17% of a sample with approximately 120,000 clones, about 88% of them seen once. Here the sequenced sample was peripheral blood, taken on day 0 of AZD1222 vaccination. All receptors derive from an adult in good health.

The genes are TRBV11-2 and TRBJ2-7; D not certain. From germline, CDR1 is SGHAT and CDR2 FQNNGV. With 2 bases removed from V and 6 bases from J, the gap between germline ends came to 5 bases. CDR3 length equals 11 residues. CDR3 residues: CASSLYSEQYF. The CDR3 region has the DNA TGTGCCAGCAGCTTATATTCCGAGCAGTACTTC.

This rearrangement joins TRBV10-3 to TRBJ2-2; D not certain. Germline V gives CDR1 ENHRY, CDR2 SYGVKD. Trimming left V 0 bases short and J 4 bases short, with 6 bases between. The CDR3 is 14 residues long. This CDR3 reads CAISESLGTGELFF. CDR3 nucleotides: TGTGCCATCAGTGAGTCGTTGGGCACCGGGGAGCTGTTTTTT.

In this sample, this clone turned up a few times. The chain carries TRBV28 and TRBJ2-7; D may be TRBD1 or TRBD2 (5 bases each). There are 17 residues in the CDR3. CDR1 and CDR2 from the germline V gene are MDHEN and SYDVKM. V lost 3 bases to trimming and J lost 4 bases, with 22 bases between them. The CDR3 nucleotides read TGTGCCAGCAGTTTTTGGGACCTCCGATATGGGGGATACGAGCAGTACTTC. This encodes CASSFWDLRYGGYEQYF.

V and J are TRBV5-1 and TRBJ1-4; no clear D gene. The CDR3 sequence is 15 residues long. Trimming removed 0 bases from V and 5 bases from J, with 11 bases in between. The germline CDR1 and CDR2 sequences are SGHRS and YFSETQ. CDR3 in DNA: TGCGCCAGCAGCTTGGCGGTGGGGATAAATGAAAAACTGTTTTTT. Protein sequence: CASSLAVGINEKLFF.